This TCR beta chain was profiled in a study of blood T cell repertoires in COVID-19. Study in general: COVID-19 samples collected from the United States, Italy and Spain covered acute and convalescent phases.

The CDR3 extends over 12 amino acids. CDR1 is MDHEN and CDR2 is SYDVKM in the germline V gene. The V and J ends lost 5 bases and 4 bases respectively, with 9 bases between them. Authors' data handling: Reference gene primer amplification gave nucleated cell count estimates. Some clones are missing from TCRdb's copy, which holds only in-frame ones; the method was immunoSEQ multiplex PCR. That table gives V, J and clone size, and the DNA gave D and trimming. The profile shows approximately 200,000 clones, about 88% of them singletons. This sequence joins TRBV28 and TRBJ2-7, with no clear D. This TCR was recovered from a middle-aged man who had recovered from COVID-19. Sequenced material: peripheral blood. The CDR3 here is CASSTTRYEQYF. The CDR3, as DNA: TGTGCCAGCAGTACGACTCGATACGAGCAGTACTTC.